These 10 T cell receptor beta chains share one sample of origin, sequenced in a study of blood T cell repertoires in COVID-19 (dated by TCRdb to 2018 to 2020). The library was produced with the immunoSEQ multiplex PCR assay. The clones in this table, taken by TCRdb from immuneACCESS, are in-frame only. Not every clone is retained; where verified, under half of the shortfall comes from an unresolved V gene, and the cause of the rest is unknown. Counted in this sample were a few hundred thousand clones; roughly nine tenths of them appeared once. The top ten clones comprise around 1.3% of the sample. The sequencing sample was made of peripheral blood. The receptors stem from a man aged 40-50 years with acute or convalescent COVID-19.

As DNA, the CDR3 is TGTGCCAGCAGTCGACAGGGAGGTAGCAATCAGCCCCAGCATTTT. Translation gives CASSRQGGSNQPQHF. J is TRBJ1-5 and V is TRBV28; TRBD1 aligns across 7 bases. CDR1 and CDR2 from the germline V gene are MDHEN and SYDVKM. Germline trimming cut 5 bases from V and 0 bases from J; bases unmatched to any gene: 4. This CDR3 is built from 15 residues. The whole variable domain, filled in from reference TRBV28 and TRBJ1-5, reads DVKVTQSSRYLVKRTGEKVFLECVQDMDHENMFWYRQDPGLGLRLIYFSYDVKMKEKGDIPEGYSVSREKKERFSLILESASTNQTSMYLCASSRQGGSNQPQHFGDGTRLSIL.

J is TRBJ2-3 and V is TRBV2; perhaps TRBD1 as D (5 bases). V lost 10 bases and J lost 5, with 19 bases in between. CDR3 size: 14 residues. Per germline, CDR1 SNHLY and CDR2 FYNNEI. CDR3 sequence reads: CAIERAGRGDTQYF. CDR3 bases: TGTGCCATCGAAAGGGCAGGGCGAGGAGATACGCAGTATTTT.

Written as DNA, the CDR3 is TGTGCCAGCAGCGAGAAACAGGGGAATCGTGAAAAACTGTTTTTT. This codes for CASSEKQGNREKLFF. V and J are TRBV9 and TRBJ1-4; TRBD1 aligns across 7 bases. V was pared by 3 bases and J by 7 bases, with 9 bases of the junction left unmatched. The CDR3 sequence is 15 residues long. Germline V gene data show CDR1 as SGDLS and CDR2 as YYNGEE. The variable domain in full, with the rest retrieved from reference TRBV9 and TRBJ1-4, is DSGVTQTPKHLITATGQRVTLRCSPRSGDLSVYWYQQSLDQGLQFLIQYYNGEERAKGNILERFSAQQFPDLHSELNLSSLELGDSALYFCASSEKQGNREKLFFGSGTQLSVL.

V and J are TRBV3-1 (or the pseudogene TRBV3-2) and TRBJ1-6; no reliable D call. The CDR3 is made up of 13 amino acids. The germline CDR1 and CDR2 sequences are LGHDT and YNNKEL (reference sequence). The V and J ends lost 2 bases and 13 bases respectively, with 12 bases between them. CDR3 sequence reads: CASSQPPPGPLHF. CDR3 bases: TGTGCCAGCAGCCAACCCCCACCGGGGCCCCTCCACTTT.

CDR3 sequence reads: CASTVDTSGEQYF. The DNA for the CDR3 is TGTGCCAGCACCGTGGACACGTCTGGCGAGCAGTACTTC. V usage is TRBV28 and J usage is TRBJ2-7; perhaps TRBD1 as D (5 bases). CDR1 is MDHEN and CDR2 is SYDVKM in the germline V gene. The CDR3 covers 13 residues. The V and J ends lost 7 bases and 6 bases respectively, with 16 bases between them.

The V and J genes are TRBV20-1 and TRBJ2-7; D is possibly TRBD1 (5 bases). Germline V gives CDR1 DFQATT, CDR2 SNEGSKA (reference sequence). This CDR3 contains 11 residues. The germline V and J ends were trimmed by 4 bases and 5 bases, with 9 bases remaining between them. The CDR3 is CSAKQGNEQYF. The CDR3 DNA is TGCAGTGCTAAGCAGGGAAACGAGCAGTACTTC.

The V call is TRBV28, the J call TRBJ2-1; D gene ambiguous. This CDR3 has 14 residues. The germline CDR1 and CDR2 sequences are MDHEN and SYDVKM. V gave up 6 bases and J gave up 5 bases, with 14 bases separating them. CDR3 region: CASRYSLLDNEQFF. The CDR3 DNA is TGTGCCAGCAGGTACAGCCTTCTCGACAATGAGCAGTTCTTC.

The DNA of the CDR3 is TGTGCCAGTAGCCGAGGACAGGCCGCATATCGATTGAACACTGAAGCTTTCTTT. Translation gives CASSRGQAAYRLNTEAFF. This rearrangement joins TRBV19 to TRBJ1-1; TRBD1 matches 7 bases. CDR3 length: 18 residues. Germline CDR1 reads LNHDA; CDR2 reads SQIVND (reference sequence). Trimming cost V 6 bases and J 0 bases; bases outside gene matches: 16.

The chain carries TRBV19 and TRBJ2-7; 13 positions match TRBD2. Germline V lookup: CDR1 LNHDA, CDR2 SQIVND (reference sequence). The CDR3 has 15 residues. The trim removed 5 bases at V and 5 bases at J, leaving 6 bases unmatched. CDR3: CASSGTSGRVNEQYF. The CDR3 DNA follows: TGTGCCAGTAGTGGTACTAGCGGGAGGGTCAACGAGCAGTACTTC.

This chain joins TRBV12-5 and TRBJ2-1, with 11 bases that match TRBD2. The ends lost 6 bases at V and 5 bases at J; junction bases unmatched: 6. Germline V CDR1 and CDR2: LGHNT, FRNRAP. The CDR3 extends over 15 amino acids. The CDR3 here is CASGPPGLADNEQFF. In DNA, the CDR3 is TGTGCTAGTGGCCCGCCGGGACTAGCGGACAATGAGCAGTTCTTC.